Detailed here is one T cell receptor (beta chain). This specimen belongs to a study of technical replicates of blood from several donors. Germline values: CDR1 SGHVS, CDR2 FQNEAQ. The CDR3 sequence is 11 residues long. The V end was cut by 0 bases, the J end by 15 bases, with 9 bases between. The assay was immunoSEQ multiplex PCR, and TCRdb's table has in-frame clones only and misses some. Among 80,000 to 95,000 clones listed, 94% were seen once. The origin of this receptor is a human donor in good health. The chain carries TRBV7-8 and TRBJ2-1, with a possible D match to TRBD1 (5 bases). The sequenced sample consisted of T cells isolated from PBMCs. CDR3 in DNA: TGTGCCAGCAGCTTAGCCGGTCAGGGGTTCTTC. Protein product: CASSLAGQGFF.